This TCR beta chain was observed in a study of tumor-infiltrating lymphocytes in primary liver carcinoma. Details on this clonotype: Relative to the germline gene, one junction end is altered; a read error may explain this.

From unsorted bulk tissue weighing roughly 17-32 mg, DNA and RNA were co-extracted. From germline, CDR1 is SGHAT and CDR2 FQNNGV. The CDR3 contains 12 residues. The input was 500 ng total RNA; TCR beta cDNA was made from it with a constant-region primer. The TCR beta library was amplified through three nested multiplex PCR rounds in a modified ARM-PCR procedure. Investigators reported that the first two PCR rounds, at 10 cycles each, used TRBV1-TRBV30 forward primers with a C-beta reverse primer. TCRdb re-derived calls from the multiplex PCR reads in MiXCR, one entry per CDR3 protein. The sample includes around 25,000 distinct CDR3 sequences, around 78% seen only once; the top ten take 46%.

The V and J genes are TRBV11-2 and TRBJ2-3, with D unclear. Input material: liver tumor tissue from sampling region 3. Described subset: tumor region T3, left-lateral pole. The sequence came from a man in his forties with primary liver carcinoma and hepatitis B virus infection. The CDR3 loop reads CVSSASADTQYF. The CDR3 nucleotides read TGTGTCAGCAGCGCCAGCGCAGATACACAGTATTTT. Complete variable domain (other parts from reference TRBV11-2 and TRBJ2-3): EAGVAQSPRYKIIEKRQSVAFWCNPISGHATLYWYQQILGQGPKLLIQFQNNGVVDDSQLPKDRFSAERLKGVDSTLKIQPAKLEDSAVYLCVSSASADTQYFGPGTRLTVL.